These T cell receptor beta chains were read from a single sample in a study of PD-1 blockade in classical Hodgkin lymphoma. The repertoire was sequenced with immunoSEQ multiplex PCR; TCRdb's copy has only in-frame clones and lacks some. The sample holds approximately 20,000 clones, around 94% seen once. The sample was peripheral blood mononuclear cells (PBMCs). The receptors here all came from a human donor with classical Hodgkin lymphoma. Both conserved end residues are part of each CDR3. The D gene is left open where the match is weak. Only some rows state a clone size, as once, few, many or a class for expanded clones.

size	J	V	D	CDR3	DNA
.	TRBJ1-1	TRBV30	TRBD1	CAWDRGYTEAFF	TGTGCCTGGGACAGGGGGTACACTGAAGCTTTCTTT
few	TRBJ2-1	TRBV6-5	.	CASSSGLLDEQFF	TGTGCCAGCAGTTCGGGCCTCCTCGATGAGCAGTTCTTC
few	TRBJ2-7	TRBV5-5	.	CASSLPRYGGLYEQYF	TGTGCCAGCAGCTTGCCACGATATGGGGGCCTCTACGAGCAGTACTTC
.	TRBJ1-1	TRBV2	.	CASSDPNFTEDGEAFF	TGTGCCAGCAGTGATCCGAATTTCACGGAAGACGGTGAAGCTTTCTTT
.	TRBJ2-3	TRBV4-1	.	CASSTYFRQGTDTQYF	TGCGCCAGCAGTACATATTTCCGCCAGGGGACAGATACGCAGTATTTT
.	TRBJ1-5	TRBV7-9	.	CASSLALDVHSNQPQHF	TGTGCCAGCAGCTTAGCCCTGGACGTCCATAGCAATCAGCCCCAGCATTTT
.	TRBJ2-7	TRBV6-1	TRBD1	CASRWTGGDYEQYF	TGTGCCAGCAGATGGACAGGGGGCGACTACGAGCAGTACTTC
.	TRBJ1-1	TRBV28	.	CASSLGMNTEAFF	TGTGCCAGCAGTTTAGGGATGAACACTGAAGCTTTCTTT
.	TRBJ1-6	TRBV6-5	TRBD1	CASSSTGGERDSPLHF	TGTGCCAGCAGTTCCACAGGGGGCGAGAGGGATTCACCCCTCCACTTT
.	TRBJ1-4	TRBV7-9	.	CASSPGVGKLFF	TGTGCCAGCAGCCCGGGTGTTGGAAAACTGTTTTTT
.	TRBJ1-2	TRBV6-1	.	CASSAFTVQGGYTF	TGTGCCAGCAGTGCCTTTACCGTACAGGGAGGCTACACCTTC
.	TRBJ2-3	TRBV4-3	TRBD2	CASSQELAGGTDTQYF	TGCGCCAGCAGCCAAGAACTAGCGGGGGGCACAGATACGCAGTATTTT
few	TRBJ1-5	TRBV2	.	CASSELRGTYQPQHF	TGTGCCAGCAGTGAGCTTCGTGGGACTTATCAGCCCCAGCATTTT
.	TRBJ1-5	TRBV14	.	CASSSRGVNQPQHF	TGTGCCAGCAGTAGTCGGGGGGTGAACCAGCCCCAGCATTTT
.	TRBJ2-3	TRBV10-3	TRBD2	CAISEGLAGTADTQYF	TGTGCCATCAGTGAGGGACTAGCGGGGACGGCAGATACGCAGTATTTT
.	TRBJ2-5	TRBV7-2	.	CASSRGPQETQYF	TGTGCCAGCAGCAGAGGTCCGCAAGAGACCCAGTACTTC
.	TRBJ1-2	TRBV7-2	.	CASSSMQGYYGYTF	TGTGCCAGCAGCTCCATGCAGGGGTACTATGGCTACACCTTC
.	TRBJ2-1	TRBV28	TRBD2	CASSATSGGAVKFF	TGTGCCAGCAGCGCCACTAGCGGGGGGGCCGTAAAGTTCTTC
.	TRBJ1-2	TRBV4-3	.	CASSQVALMEIYGYTF	TGCGCCAGCAGCCAAGTTGCCCTGATGGAGATCTATGGCTACACCTTC
.	TRBJ2-1	TRBV11-2	TRBD2	CASSLEGLAINEQFF	TGTGCCAGCAGCTTAGAGGGACTAGCGATCAATGAGCAGTTCTTC
.	TRBJ1-4	TRBV19	.	CASSIPTSNEKLFF	TGTGCCAGTAGTATACCCACATCTAATGAAAAACTGTTTTTT
.	TRBJ2-1	TRBV2	TRBD1	CASRGRDRRYNEQFF	TGTGCCAGCCGTGGCCGGGACAGGAGATACAATGAGCAGTTCTTC